The 25 T cell receptor beta chains given below trace back to one sample, sequenced in a study of metastatic and nonmetastatic thyroid tumors. MiXCR was used by TCRdb to re-call the PCR reads. The table records about 60,000 clones, around 15% of them present only once. Patients were all untreated before their thyroid surgery. Sequenced sample: blood. The receptors here all came from a male donor with papillary thyroid cancer or a benign thyroid nodule (not recorded which). Some clones in this sample may be carry-over from other donors' samples.

This clone was detected only a few times. The rearrangement links TRBV11-3 to TRBJ2-2; 8 bases agree with TRBD1. The germline gives CDR1 SGHNT, CDR2 YENEEA. V lost 7 bases to trimming and J lost 6 bases; unmatched junction nucleotides: 4. The CDR3 sequence is 13 residues long. CDR3 in DNA: TGTGCCAGCAAGGACAGGGAAGCCGGGGAGCTGTTTTTT. It translates to CASKDREAGELFF.

This clone has a count of ten or more. The V and J genes are TRBV7-3 and TRBJ2-1; 7 bases agree with TRBD1. The V and J ends lost 2 bases and 7 bases, in that order; junction bases with no gene match: 2. CDR1 and CDR2 from the germline V gene are SGHTA and FQGTGA. There are 13 residues in the CDR3. The CDR3 reads CASSLGTDNEQFF. DNA of the CDR3: TGTGCCAGCAGCTTAGGGACAGATAATGAGCAGTTCTTC.

As regards this clone: This may be a read error, as it is one base from a much larger clone. The V and J genes are TRBV20-1 and TRBJ2-7; D uncertain. This CDR3 has 13 amino acids. Trimming stripped 0 bases from V and 7 bases from J, with 13 bases between. From germline, CDR1 is DFQATT and CDR2 SNEGSKA (reference sequence). CDR3 protein: CSARDSIHWEQYF. The CDR3, as DNA: TGCAGTGCTAGAGATTCGATCCACTGGGAGCAGTACTTC.

This clone has only a few counts. The CDR3 ends on some other residue instead of the conserved phenylalanine or tryptophan, so this is likely a read error. Because the CDR3's place on the DNA is in doubt, the DNA is left out and the CDR3 is given as listed by TCRdb. The V and J genes are TRBV10-3 and TRBJ2-5; the table names TRBD2, a call not compared with the DNA. The CDR3 numbers 12 amino acids, ends counted. From germline, CDR1 is ENHRY and CDR2 SYGVKD. The CDR3 spells CATLSGQETKYL.

This clone occurred many times. This chain connects TRBV27 to TRBJ2-7; 14 positions agree with TRBD2. CDR3 length: 16 residues. In germline, CDR1 is MNHEY, CDR2 SMNVEV (reference sequence). Trimming removed 7 bases from V and 4 bases from J; junction bases left unmatched: 9. DNA of the CDR3: TGTGCCAGCACCAGGCCGGGACTAGCGGGAGAGTACGAGCAGTACGTC. Its protein product is CASTRPGLAGEYEQYV.

Details on this clone: A read error may be the cause here, since a much bigger clone is one base away. The rearrangement joins TRBV20-1 to TRBJ1-1; D remains ambiguous. CDR3 length: 13 residues. From germline, CDR1 is DFQATT and CDR2 SNEGSKA (reference sequence). CDR3 bases: TGCAGTGCTAGAGATCAACAGAACACCGAAGCTTTCTTT. This encodes CSARDQQNTEAFF.

This clone was seen a handful of times. This may be a read error: a much more frequent sequence differs by one nucleotide. The V and J genes are TRBV28 and TRBJ2-2, with 7 bases identical to TRBD2. This CDR3 is 14 amino acids long. Germline lookup yields CDR1 MDHEN and CDR2 SYDVKM. V dropped 6 bases and J dropped 4; count of bases not matched to a gene: 5. This chain's CDR3 is CASSGGEGTGELFF. CDR3 nucleotides: TGTGCCAGCAGCGGAGGGGAGGGCACCGGGGAGCTGTTTTTT.

This clone was counted at least ten times. The chain joins TRBV4-1 to TRBJ1-3; D is ambiguous. The germline V gene has CDR1 MGHRA and CDR2 YSYEKL. The CDR3 spans 18 residues. V gave up 0 bases and J gave up 0 bases, with 15 bases separating them. This chain's CDR3 is CASSQEGSGFDSGNTIYF. In nucleotides, the CDR3 is TGCGCCAGCAGCCAAGAAGGCTCTGGATTCGACTCTGGAAACACCATATATTTT.

Many counts were recorded for this clone. The genes are TRBV5-1 and TRBJ2-7, with D perhaps TRBD1 or TRBD2 (5 bases each). Trimming pared 0 bases from V and 5 bases from J, leaving 21 bases between. Germline lookup yields CDR1 SGHRS and CDR2 YFSETQ. This CDR3 is built from 17 residues. As DNA, the CDR3 is TGCGCCAGCAGCTTGGCCGCGGGTCTTGAGGGGCCCAACGAGCAGTACGTC. This gives the protein CASSLAAGLEGPNEQYV.

A remark on this clone: The same CDR3 can be traced to other DNA sequences in this sample. The V call is TRBV3-1, the J call TRBJ2-7; D perhaps matches TRBD2 (7 bases). The CDR3 length is 14 residues. V shed 4 bases and J shed 7 bases, with 17 bases lying between them. The germline V gene encodes CDR1 LGHDT and CDR2 YNNKEL (reference sequence). The CDR3 spells CASSRTDGGQEQYF. CDR3 sequence (DNA): TGTGCCAGCAGCCGAACCGACGGGGGGCAAGAGCAGTACTTC.

This clone showed up many times. The chain is built from TRBV11-2 and TRBJ1-2, with TRBD1 as a possible D gene (5 bases). CDR3 length: 17 amino acids. CDR1 is SGHAT and CDR2 is FQNNGV in the germline V gene. V lost 3 bases and J 0 bases, leaving 17 bases between the germline ends. CDR3 region: CASSFGGPIQANYGYTF. The CDR3 DNA sequence: TGTGCCAGCAGCTTTGGGGGACCGATTCAAGCTAACTATGGCTACACCTTC.

A remark on this clone: A read error may account for a junction end that differs from germline. This sequence joins TRBV11-1 and TRBJ2-2; D may correspond to TRBD1 or TRBD2 (6 bases each). Looked up from germline, CDR1 is SGHAT and CDR2 is FQDESV (reference sequence). CDR3 length equals 16 residues. The CDR3 nucleotides are TGTGCCAGCAGCCTTATCGGGGGCCCGAACACCGGTGAGCTGTTTTTT. This sequence encodes CASSLIGGPNTGELFF. The full variable domain, with the rest looked up from reference TRBV11-1 and TRBJ2-2, is EAEVAQSPRYKITEKSQAVAFWCDPISGHATLYWYRQILGQGPELLVQFQDESVVDDSQLPKDRFSAERLKGVDSTLKIQPAELGDSAMYLCASSLIGGPNTGELFFGEGSRLTVL.

Ten or more counts support this clone. The V and J genes are TRBV20-1 and TRBJ2-3; no clear D gene. This CDR3 spans 15 amino acids. Trimming shortened V by 2 bases and J by 3 bases, and 15 bases separated the two germline ends. Germline values: CDR1 DFQATT, CDR2 SNEGSKA (reference sequence). DNA for the CDR3: TGCAGTGCTAGAAGAAGCTTATTCGGGACAGATACGCAGTATTTT. This translates into CSARRSLFGTDTQYF.

This chain joins TRBV7-9 and TRBJ2-5; TRBD1 or TRBD2 may be the D gene (5 bases each). The CDR3 consists of 15 residues. The V end was cut by 6 bases, the J end by 3 bases, with 17 bases between. Germline loops: CDR1 SEHNR, CDR2 FQNEAQ (reference sequence). The CDR3 region has the DNA TGTGCCAGCAGACCCGGGGTGAAAGGGGAAGAGACCCAGTACTTC. Its protein product is CASRPGVKGEETQYF. The full variable domain, completed using reference TRBV7-9 and TRBJ2-5, is DTGVSQNPRHKITKRGQNVTFRCDPISEHNRLYWYRQTLGQGPEFLTYFQNEAQLEKSRLLSDRFSAERPKGSFSTLEIQRTEQGDSAMYLCASRPGVKGEETQYFGPGTRLLVL.

This clone was seen ten or more times. The V gene is TRBV10-1, the J gene TRBJ2-1, with TRBD2 matching 12 bases. The trim removed 3 bases at V and 0 bases at J, leaving 6 bases unmatched. The CDR3 covers 18 residues. CDR1 is WNHNN and CDR2 is SYGVQD in the germline V gene (reference sequence). CDR3 coding DNA: TGCGCCAGCAGTGATGGGACTAGCGGGCCAAGCTCCTACAATGAGCAGTTCTTC. This codes for CASSDGTSGPSSYNEQFF.

In this sample, this clone turned up many times. The V call is TRBV6-1, the J call TRBJ2-3; D remains unclear. Trimming shortened V by 6 bases and J by 3 bases, and 16 bases separated the two germline ends. Germline CDR1 is MNHNS and CDR2 is SASEGT. This CDR3 comprises 15 residues. The CDR3 region has the DNA TGTGCCAGCAGAGATTTCTACTCACAAACAGATACGCAGTATTTT. Amino acids: CASRDFYSQTDTQYF.

This clone has at least ten counts. The CDR3, as DNA: TGTGCCAGCAGATTGACAGGGGAAGGCAATCAGCCCCAGCATTTT. This translates into CASRLTGEGNQPQHF. The V and J genes are TRBV6-1 and TRBJ1-5, with 8 bases identical to TRBD1. After removal of 6 bases from V and 2 bases from J, the junction contained 6 bases not matched to a gene. Germline V CDR1 and CDR2: MNHNS, SASEGT. This CDR3 is built from 15 residues.

This clone was detected a few times. The junction and the germline gene differ at one end; a read error may be behind it. CDR3: CASSPEGFARNTEVFF. CDR3 nucleotides: TGTGCCAGCAGTCCCGAAGGGTTTGCCAGGAACACTGAAGTTTTCTTT. The chain couples TRBV6-2 or TRBV6-3 to TRBJ1-1; D uncertain. Germline V gene sequence: CDR1 MNHEY, CDR2 SVGEGT. The CDR3 totals 16 residues.

This clone has at least ten counts. The rearrangement uses TRBV4-3 and TRBJ1-6; no firm D call. The CDR3 spans 19 residues. The V end lost 0 bases, the J end lost 0 bases, and 15 bases lay between the germline ends. The V gene's germline CDR1 is LGHNA and CDR2 YSLEER. The CDR3 nucleotides are TGCGCCAGCAGCCAAGATCTCGGACGACTAAGCTCCTATAATTCACCCCTCCACTTT. Translating gives CASSQDLGRLSSYNSPLHF.

The sample holds many counts of this clone. The chain uses TRBV24-1 and TRBJ1-5, with D possibly matching TRBD1 (6 bases). CDR3 length equals 14 residues. CDR1 and CDR2 (germline): KGHDR, SFDVKD. Trimming shortened V by 6 bases and J by 4 bases, and 12 bases separated the two germline ends. CDR3: CATSSGTQNQPQHF. Here the CDR3 DNA reads TGTGCCACCAGTAGCGGGACACAGAATCAGCCCCAGCATTTT.

The sample holds many counts of this clone. V and J are TRBV25-1 and TRBJ2-1; D remains unclear. Germline CDR1 MGHDK, CDR2 SYGVNS. This CDR3 contains 14 residues. Deletions cut 8 bases from V and 2 bases from J, with 13 bases between. The CDR3 DNA reads TGTGCCAGCTCCGGACGTCCTACCTACAATGAGCAGTTCTTC. It codes for CASSGRPTYNEQFF.

This clone occurred many times. The chain links TRBV19 to TRBJ2-2; the D gene is possibly TRBD1 (5 bases). Germline loops: CDR1 LNHDA, CDR2 SQIVND (reference sequence). Trimming pared 7 bases from V and 1 base from J, leaving 7 bases between. There are 13 residues in the CDR3. CDR3: CASIGQNTGELFF. The CDR3 nucleotides are TGTGCCAGTATAGGACAGAACACCGGGGAGCTGTTTTTT.

The chain carries TRBV6-5 and TRBJ2-7; 9 positions match TRBD1. CDR1 is MNHEY and CDR2 is SVGAGI in the germline V gene. The length of the CDR3 is 15 residues. The ends lost 0 bases at V and 9 bases at J; junction bases unmatched: 9. The CDR3 coding sequence is TGTGCCAGCAGTTACTCATGGACAGGGGATGGGGGGCAGTACTTC. Amino acids: CASSYSWTGDGGQYF.

This clone was picked up a small number of times. Being one base from a much bigger clone, this may be a read error. The chain couples TRBV16 to TRBJ1-2; 8 nucleotides match TRBD1. J lost 8 bases, V lost 0 bases, and 8 bases had no gene match. This CDR3 comprises 15 residues. Germline values: CDR1 KGHSY, CDR2 FQNENV. CDR3 sequence: CASSQSYVGQVGYTF. The CDR3 bases are TGTGCCAGCAGCCAATCTTACGTGGGACAGGTCGGCTACACCTTC.

This clone showed up many times. Other DNA sequences in this sample translate to the same CDR3. The chain's CDR3 is CATSPIGGLRGNTIYF. The CDR3, as DNA: TGTGCCACCAGCCCCATAGGGGGGCTACGTGGAAACACCATATATTTT. J is TRBJ1-3 and V is TRBV15; a weak D match, TRBD1 (6 bases). Germline V gene lookup returns CDR1 LNHNV and CDR2 YYDKDF (reference sequence). V was trimmed by 5 bases and J by 3 bases, leaving 17 bases between them. The CDR3 is 16 residues long.